These 7 T cell receptor delta chains came from one sample sequenced in a study of gamma-delta T cells after stem cell transplantation. TCRdb made new clone calls on the RT-PCR reads using CATT. The data hold about 2,800 delta-chain clones, with around 5% observed a single time. The sequencing sample was made of gamma-delta T cells. Receptors originate from a human donor. It is not recorded whose cells these are; they may come from a transplant donor.

This clone was seen a few times. A much larger clone differs from this one at a single base, so this may be a read error. The J gene is TRDJ1, the V gene TRDV2; 10 bases fit TRDD3. This CDR3 is built from 18 residues. The germline gives CDR1 GEAIGNYY, CDR2 EKD. The CDR3 sequence is CAGDRLRGGYRYTDKLIF. The CDR3 DNA sequence: TGTGCCGGTGACCGACTACGTGGGGGATACCGATACACCGATAAACTCATCTTT.

Notes on this clone: The protein that TCRdb holds for this DNA derives from a much larger clone and differs from the translated DNA at residue 9, which likely indicates a read error; the protein shown here is translated from the DNA. CDR3 coding DNA: TGTGCCTGTGACACGCTCCTCAAATATTCCGGGGGACATACCGATAAACTCATCTTT. This gives the protein CACDTLLKYSGGHTDKLIF. J is TRDJ1 and V is TRDV2, with TRDD3 as a possible D gene (6 bases). The CDR3 is made up of 19 amino acids. CDR1 is GEAIGNYY and CDR2 is EKD in the germline V gene. Between the trimmed V and J ends, which lost 1 base and 2 bases, there was a span of 25 bases.

Worth noting for this clone: With a much larger clone just one base away, this may be a read error. Within the sample, other DNA sequences also encode this same CDR3. The rearrangement joins TRDV2 to TRDJ1; 7 bases fit TRDD3. CDR1 GEAIGNYY and CDR2 EKD come from the germline V gene. The CDR3 loop spans 17 amino acids. J lost 1 base, V lost 0 bases, and 10 bases had no gene match. DNA for the CDR3: TGTGCCTGTGACACCTTAGAGGATACGGGAATCACCGATAAACTCATCTTT. Translating gives CACDTLEDTGITDKLIF.

J is TRDJ1 and V is TRDV2; 12 bases line up with TRDD3. CDR3 length equals 19 residues. Germline V gene data show CDR1 as GEAIGNYY and CDR2 as EKD. J gave up 2 bases and V 0 bases, and 12 bases lay outside the gene matches. The CDR3 DNA sequence: TGTGCCTGTGACACCGTACCTGGGGGATACGCGTATGGGACCGATAAACTCATCTTT. Amino acid sequence: CACDTVPGGYAYGTDKLIF.

This clone was seen a handful of times. This may arise from a read error, as a much more abundant clone is one base away. V gene TRDV2 combines with J gene TRDJ3, with D uncertain. Per the germline V gene, CDR1 is GEAIGNYY and CDR2 is EKD. The CDR3 covers 18 residues. CDR3 region: CACDLAQGRTWDTRHMFF. CDR3 DNA sequence: TGTGCCTGTGACCTAGCGCAGGGACGAACTTGGGACACCCGACATATGTTTTTC.

As to this clone: TCRdb attributes to this sequence the protein of a much larger clone, which differs from the DNA translation at residue 3; a read error is likely, and the protein displayed is translated from the DNA. This chain links TRDV2 with TRDJ1, with 11 bases aligning to TRDD3. Germline CDR1 and CDR2: GEAIGNYY and EKD. The CDR3 spans 21 residues. The CDR3 coding sequence is TGTGCCCGTGACACCGTTAAGCCCGGTGGGGGATACGGCCGTTACACCGATAAACTCATCTTT. This gives the protein CARDTVKPGGGYGRYTDKLIF.

This clone has more than one count but fewer than ten. The chain carries TRDV2 and TRDJ1; TRDD3 aligns across 9 bases. Germline CDR1 GEAIGNYY, CDR2 EKD. The CDR3 totals 14 residues. J was trimmed by 2 bases and V by 2 bases; bases with no gene match: 2. CDR3 in amino acids: CACDNLGDTDKLIF. The CDR3 DNA reads as TGTGCCTGTGACAATCTGGGGGATACCGATAAACTCATCTTT.